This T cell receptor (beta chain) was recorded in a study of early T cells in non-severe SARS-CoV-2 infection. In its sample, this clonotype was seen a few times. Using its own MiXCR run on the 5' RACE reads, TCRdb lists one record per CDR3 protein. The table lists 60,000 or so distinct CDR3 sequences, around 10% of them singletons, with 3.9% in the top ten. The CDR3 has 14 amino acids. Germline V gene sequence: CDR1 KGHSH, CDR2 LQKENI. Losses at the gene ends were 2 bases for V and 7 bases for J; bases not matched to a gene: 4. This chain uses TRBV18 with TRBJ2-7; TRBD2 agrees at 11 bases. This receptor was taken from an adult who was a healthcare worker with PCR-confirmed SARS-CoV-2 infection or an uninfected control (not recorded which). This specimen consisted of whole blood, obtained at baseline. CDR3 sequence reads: CASSPTSGSREQYF. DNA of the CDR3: TGTGCCAGCTCACCAACTAGCGGGAGTCGAGAGCAGTACTTC.